The 29 T cell receptor beta chains below were found in one sample sequenced in a study of T cells in Graves' hyperthyroidism and ophthalmopathy. It was RNA transcripts that yielded the amplified TCR beta CDR3 regions. In the first-round RT-PCR of the TCR CDR3, the HTBI primer set was used. Each CDR3 protein gets one entry after TCRdb re-called the multiplex PCR reads with MiXCR. Counted here are 110,000 to 150,000 distinct CDR3 sequences, around 21% occurring once; the ten biggest clones make up around two thirds. Specimen: blood. These receptors originate from a woman aged 45-65 years with Graves' hyperthyroidism that later progressed to Graves' ophthalmopathy.

The chain has TRBV7-8 and TRBJ2-5; 9 bases are a match to TRBD2. Germline lookup yields CDR1 SGHVS and CDR2 FQNEAQ. The CDR3 runs 14 residues. After removal of 6 bases from V and 1 base from J, the junction contained 3 bases not matched to a gene. The chain's CDR3 is CASRTSGVQETQYF. Here the CDR3 DNA reads TGTGCCAGCAGGACTAGCGGAGTCCAAGAGACCCAGTACTTC. Together with reference TRBV7-8 and TRBJ2-5, the CDR3 gives the full variable domain: GAGVSQSPRYKVAKRGQDVALRCDPISGHVSLFWYQQALGQGPEFLTYFQNEAQLDKSGLPSDRFFAERPEGSVSTLKIQRTQQEDSAVYLCASRTSGVQETQYFGPGTRLLVL.

The table lists this clonotype with many counts. The chain couples TRBV29-1 to TRBJ2-7; maybe TRBD1 (6 bases). The germline V and J ends were trimmed by 6 bases and 0 bases, with 15 bases remaining between them. The V gene's germline CDR1 is SQVTM and CDR2 ANQGSEA. The CDR3 is 14 amino acids. CDR3 residues: CSVSGTPSSYEQYF. DNA for the CDR3: TGCAGCGTGTCCGGGACACCTAGCTCCTACGAGCAGTACTTC.

The rearrangement uses TRBV7-6 and TRBJ2-3; 10 bases agree with TRBD1. The CDR3 consists of 14 residues. With 5 bases clipped from V and 4 bases from J, the junction kept 3 bases outside the gene matches. CDR1 is SGHVS, CDR2 FNYEAQ, per germline. As DNA, the CDR3 is TGTGCCAGCAGCCACGGGACAGGGGCAGATACGCAGTATTTT. Protein product: CASSHGTGADTQYF.

The chain joins TRBV20-1 to TRBJ1-3; D possibly corresponds to TRBD1 (5 bases). V was pared by 1 base and J by 5 bases, with 9 bases between. From germline, CDR1 is DFQATT and CDR2 SNEGSKA (reference sequence). This CDR3 comprises 13 residues. The CDR3 DNA is TGCAGTGCTAGAGCACCAGGGAGAAACACCATATATTTT. This sequence encodes CSARAPGRNTIYF.

This clonotype has a handful of counts. V is TRBV2 and J is TRBJ2-5; 12 positions match TRBD2. The CDR3 contains 14 residues. CDR1 SNHLY and CDR2 FYNNEI come from the germline V gene. The junction had 3 bases not matched to a gene; V was cut back by 4 bases and J by 6 bases. The CDR3 spells CASSGTSGIKTQYF. CDR3 bases: TGTGCCAGCAGTGGGACTAGCGGGATTAAGACCCAGTACTTC.

The chain employs TRBV5-4 and TRBJ2-2; possibly TRBD1 or TRBD2 for D (5 bases each). Germline V gene lookup returns CDR1 SGHNT and CDR2 YYREEE (reference sequence). V gave up 2 bases and J gave up 4 bases, with 21 bases separating them. There are 18 residues in the CDR3. Here the CDR3 DNA reads TGTGCCAGCAGCTTCGGGCCAAGCGGTGGGGCATCCACCGGGGAGCTGTTTTTT. Translation: CASSFGPSGGASTGELFF.

This clonotype was seen at least ten times. A junction boundary mismatches the germline segment, possibly from a read error. Here the CDR3 reads CATGGKGLGYTF. The CDR3 nucleotides are TGCGCCACAGGGGGCAAAGGACTAGGCTACACCTTC. The chain carries TRBV12-3 or TRBV12-4 and TRBJ1-2, with 9 bases identical to TRBD1. The CDR3 covers 12 residues.

This clonotype was found many times. The gene calls are TRBV6-2 or TRBV6-3 and TRBJ2-1; D remains unclear. Germline V gene data show CDR1 as MNHEY and CDR2 as SVGEGT. The germline V and J ends were trimmed by 6 bases and 0 bases, with 6 bases remaining between them. CDR3 length: 13 amino acids. In DNA, the CDR3 is TGTGCCAGCAGCATTTTCTCCTACAATGAGCAGTTCTTC. Translated: CASSIFSYNEQFF.

This clonotype has ten or more counts. This sequence joins TRBV3-1 and TRBJ2-3; D is possibly TRBD1 (5 bases). The CDR3 covers 14 residues. The germline gives CDR1 LGHDT, CDR2 YNNKEL (reference sequence). Between the trimmed V and J ends, which lost 6 bases and 2 bases, there was a span of 12 bases. The CDR3 nucleotides are TGTGCCAGCAGGCTTGGACACAACACAGATACGCAGTATTTT. Amino acid sequence: CASRLGHNTDTQYF.

This clonotype has more than one count but fewer than ten. J is TRBJ2-7 and V is TRBV7-2, with TRBD2 identical over 7 bases. This CDR3 region has 14 residues. CDR1 SGHTA and CDR2 FQGNSA come from the germline V gene. V gave up 4 bases and J gave up 6 bases; unmatched junction bases: 9. The chain's CDR3 is CASSYGEGRGEQYF. CDR3 nucleotides: TGTGCCAGCAGCTACGGGGAGGGAAGGGGCGAGCAGTACTTC.

DNA of the CDR3: TGTGCCAGCAGTACCACAGGTTCCAGCTCCTACGAGCAGTACTTC. This encodes CASSTTGSSSYEQYF. This sequence joins TRBV6-2 or TRBV6-3 and TRBJ2-7; a weak D match, TRBD1 (5 bases). The CDR3 is made up of 15 amino acids. Looked up from germline, CDR1 is MNHEY and CDR2 is SVGEGT. V was cut by 5 bases and J by 0 bases, with 14 bases left in between.

The V gene is TRBV6-4, the J gene TRBJ2-3; TRBD1 matches at 8 bases. The germline CDR1 and CDR2 sequences are MRHNA and SNTAGT. The CDR3 has 12 residues. The CDR3 region is CATGGWKDTQYF. The CDR3 DNA follows: TGTGCTACAGGGGGATGGAAAGATACGCAGTATTTT.

In its sample, this clonotype was seen once. This chain uses TRBV6-1 with TRBJ1-6; no definite D call. The CDR3 is made up of 12 amino acids. Trimming took 6 bases from V and 8 from J, leaving 8 bases between them. Germline CDR1 reads MNHNS; CDR2 reads SASEGT. The CDR3, as DNA: TGTGCCAGCAGCAACGGGGATTCACCCCTCCACTTT. This gives the protein CASSNGDSPLHF.

In its sample, this clonotype was seen many times. The chain combines TRBV28 with TRBJ2-1; 11 bases are a match to TRBD2. The CDR3 runs 17 residues. CDR1 is MDHEN and CDR2 is SYDVKM in the germline V gene. V lost 3 bases, J lost 3 bases, and 7 bases stayed unmatched. The chain's CDR3 is CASSFRRLAGFYNEQFF. CDR3 sequence (DNA): TGTGCCAGCAGTTTTCGGAGACTAGCGGGGTTCTACAATGAGCAGTTCTTC.

This clonotype showed up just a few times. This chain links TRBV4-1 with TRBJ1-1; 7 bases are shared with TRBD1. J gave up 4 bases and V 6 bases, and 5 bases lay outside the gene matches. CDR3 length equals 13 residues. From germline, CDR1 is MGHRA and CDR2 YSYEKL. The CDR3 is CASRKTGSTEAFF. CDR3 sequence (DNA): TGCGCCAGCAGGAAGACAGGGTCCACTGAAGCTTTCTTT.

The table lists this clonotype with many counts. The chain combines TRBV2 with TRBJ1-3; TRBD1 might be the D (6 bases). Germline V gives CDR1 SNHLY, CDR2 FYNNEI. V lost 3 bases, J lost 3 bases, and 12 bases lay in between. CDR3 length: 15 amino acids. The CDR3 protein is CASSELGAGGNTIYF. The CDR3 coding sequence is TGTGCCAGCAGTGAGCTGGGGGCCGGTGGAAACACCATATATTTT.

This clonotype was seen only a few times. The rearrangement uses TRBV5-1 and TRBJ2-1, with a weak D call TRBD2 (5 bases). The CDR3 length is 14 residues. Trimming shortened V by 0 bases and J by 9 bases, and 13 bases separated the two germline ends. In germline, CDR1 is SGHRS, CDR2 YFSETQ. The CDR3 is CASSLAGEGIEQFF. The CDR3 bases are TGCGCCAGCAGCTTGGCCGGGGAAGGGATTGAGCAGTTCTTC.

This clonotype was counted a few times. This chain joins TRBV6-1 and TRBJ2-7, with D possibly matching TRBD1 (6 bases). The ends were cut back, 6 bases at V and 3 bases at J, with 12 bases in the middle. Germline-derived CDR1 and CDR2 are MNHNS and SASEGT. The length of the CDR3 is 13 residues. The CDR3 sequence is CASRVFRGYEQYF. CDR3 nucleotide sequence: TGTGCCAGCAGAGTATTCAGGGGCTACGAGCAGTACTTC.

This clonotype came up many times. This chain joins TRBV28 and TRBJ2-5; D uncertain. Germline values: CDR1 MDHEN, CDR2 SYDVKM. V lost 10 bases to trimming and J lost 5 bases, with 14 bases between them. The length of the CDR3 is 12 residues. DNA of the CDR3: TGTGCCACTTCTTCGATACGGGAGACCCAGTACTTC. Amino acids: CATSSIRETQYF.

There are a few counts of this clonotype. This chain joins TRBV7-2 and TRBJ1-1; TRBD1 might be the D (6 bases). The germline V gene has CDR1 SGHTA and CDR2 FQGNSA. V was pared by 5 bases and J by 4 bases, with 17 bases between. The CDR3 runs 15 residues. The CDR3 loop reads CASSRETGSFTEAFF. CDR3 nucleotide sequence: TGTGCCAGCAGCCGCGAAACAGGGTCATTCACTGAAGCTTTCTTT.

This clonotype has ten or more counts. The chain joins TRBV5-1 to TRBJ2-7, with 10 positions matching TRBD2. J gave up 5 bases and V 0 bases, and 5 bases lay outside the gene matches. Germline V CDR1 and CDR2: SGHRS, YFSETQ. This CDR3 contains 15 residues. CDR3: CASSLALAGAHEQYF. The CDR3 DNA reads as TGCGCCAGCAGCTTGGCCCTAGCGGGAGCCCACGAGCAGTACTTC.

CDR3 coding DNA: TGTGCCAGCAGCCAAGGAGGGGATGGCTACACCTTC. It codes for CASSQGGDGYTF. The chain uses TRBV4-2 and TRBJ1-2, with D possibly TRBD1 on 5 matching bases. V lost 1 base and J lost 6, with 6 bases in between. This CDR3 region has 12 residues. Germline V gene sequence: CDR1 LGHNA, CDR2 YNFKEQ.

This chain uses TRBV7-2 with TRBJ2-5; D may correspond to TRBD1 or TRBD2 (5 bases each). This CDR3 has 13 residues. Per germline, CDR1 SGHTA and CDR2 FQGNSA. V was cut by 1 base and J by 5 bases, with 8 bases left in between. CDR3 DNA sequence: TGTGCCAGCAGCTTAGGGGGGTCGGAGACCCAGTACTTC. Amino acid sequence: CASSLGGSETQYF. The full variable domain, with the rest looked up from reference TRBV7-2 and TRBJ2-5, is GAGVSQSPSNKVTEKGKDVELRCDPISGHTALYWYRQSLGQGLEFLIYFQGNSAPDKSGLPSDRFSAERTGGSVSTLTIQRTQQEDSAVYLCASSLGGSETQYFGPGTRLLVL.

With regard to this clonotype: The conserved phenylalanine or tryptophan is not found at the CDR3 terminus, so this likely reflects a read error. The chain uses TRBV5-1 and TRBJ1-5; 8 positions agree with TRBD1. Germline V gene lookup returns CDR1 SGHRS and CDR2 YFSETQ. There are 16 residues in the CDR3. V lost 2 bases, J lost 1 base, and 5 bases stayed unmatched. The CDR3 sequence: CASSFPTGASNQPQHL. The CDR3 DNA sequence: TGCGCCAGCAGCTTTCCGACAGGGGCGAGCAATCAGCCCCAGCATCTT.

J is TRBJ2-7 and V is TRBV6-5, with TRBD2 matching 12 bases. CDR1 and CDR2 (germline): MNHEY, SVGAGI. J gave up 2 bases and V 4 bases, and 18 bases lay outside the gene matches. There are 20 residues in the CDR3. This CDR3 is CASSFRKETSGRSPPYEQYF. CDR3 DNA sequence: TGTGCCAGCAGTTTCCGGAAAGAGACTAGCGGGAGATCCCCTCCCTACGAGCAGTACTTC.

V usage is TRBV29-1 and J usage is TRBJ2-3, with 7 bases identical to TRBD2. The CDR3 length is 14 residues. CDR1 and CDR2 (germline): SQVTM, ANQGSEA. Losses at the gene ends were 7 bases for V and 1 base for J; bases not matched to a gene: 8. CDR3 region: CSAIPLAGTDTQYF. The CDR3 coding sequence is TGCAGCGCGATCCCCCTAGCGGGCACAGATACGCAGTATTTT.

The V gene is TRBV28, the J gene TRBJ1-3; D not resolved. V lost 2 bases and J lost 4, with 9 bases in between. There are 14 residues in the CDR3. In germline, CDR1 is MDHEN, CDR2 SYDVKM. CDR3 in amino acids: CASSLAIQGNTIYF. As DNA, the CDR3 is TGTGCCAGCAGTTTAGCCATACAAGGAAACACCATATATTTT. Full variable domain (remainder filled in from reference TRBV28 and TRBJ1-3): DVKVTQSSRYLVKRTGEKVFLECVQDMDHENMFWYRQDPGLGLRLIYFSYDVKMKEKGDIPEGYSVSREKKERFSLILESASTNQTSMYLCASSLAIQGNTIYFGEGSWLTVV.

This clonotype occurred a few times. The V call is TRBV19, the J call TRBJ1-5; a possible D gene is TRBD1 (5 bases). V shed 6 bases and J shed 4 bases, with 13 bases lying between them. The CDR3 length is 14 residues. The germline gives CDR1 LNHDA, CDR2 SQIVND (reference sequence). The CDR3 sequence: CASRTLQENQPQHF. In nucleotides, the CDR3 is TGTGCCAGTAGGACTCTACAGGAGAATCAGCCCCAGCATTTT. Looking up the rest from reference TRBV19 and TRBJ1-5 gives the full variable domain: DGGITQSPKYLFRKEGQNVTLSCEQNLNHDAMYWYRQDPGQGLRLIYYSQIVNDFQKGDIAEGYSVSREKKESFPLTVTSAQKNPTAFYLCASRTLQENQPQHFGDGTRLSIL.

This clonotype was picked up many times. The rearrangement joins TRBV5-1 to TRBJ2-5, with D perhaps matching TRBD2 (5 bases). Looked up from germline, CDR1 is SGHRS and CDR2 is YFSETQ. V shed 2 bases and J shed 4 bases, with 12 bases lying between them. This CDR3 spans 14 amino acids. The CDR3 region is CASSFGLEGETQYF. The CDR3 bases are TGCGCCAGCAGCTTCGGGCTCGAGGGAGAGACCCAGTACTTC.